The source of this T cell receptor beta chain is a study of blood T cell repertoires in COVID-19. Study information: The origin of the acute and convalescent COVID-19 samples was the United States, Italy and Spain. Nucleic acid was either cDNA or gDNA, and it came from T cells, B-cell-depleted T cells, or PBMCs.

In the study's own analysis: By means of reference gene primer amplification, nucleated cell counts were estimated. The data were produced by immunoSEQ multiplex PCR, yet TCRdb's version contains in-frame clones alone and is incomplete. The V and J calls and clone size come from that table; D and trimming were worked out from the DNA. The table includes 160,000 or so clones, approximately 80% detected once. Germline CDR1 is MNHEY and CDR2 is SMNVEV (reference sequence). The CDR3 consists of 12 residues. Concerning this clone: One end of the junction varies from germline; a read error may be responsible. This specimen includes other DNA sequences encoding the same CDR3.

The origin of this receptor is a human donor in a cohort sampled during active COVID-19. The V gene is TRBV27, the J gene TRBJ1-2; D is unclear. Sequenced: peripheral blood. The CDR3 nucleotides read TGTGCCAGCAGACGAGATAACTATGGCTACACTTTC. The encoded protein is CASRRDNYGYTF.